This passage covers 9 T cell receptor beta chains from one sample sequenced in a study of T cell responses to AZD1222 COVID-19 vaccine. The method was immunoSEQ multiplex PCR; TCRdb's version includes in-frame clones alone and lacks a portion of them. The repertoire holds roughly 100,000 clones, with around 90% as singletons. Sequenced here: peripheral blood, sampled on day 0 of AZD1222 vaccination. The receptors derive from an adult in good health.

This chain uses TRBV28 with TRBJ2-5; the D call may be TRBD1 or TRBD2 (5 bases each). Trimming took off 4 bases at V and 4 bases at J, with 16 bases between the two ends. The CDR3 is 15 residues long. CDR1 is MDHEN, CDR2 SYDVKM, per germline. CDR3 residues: CASSSSGPAGETQYF. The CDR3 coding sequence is TGTGCCAGCAGTTCCTCGGGACCGGCGGGAGAGACCCAGTACTTC.

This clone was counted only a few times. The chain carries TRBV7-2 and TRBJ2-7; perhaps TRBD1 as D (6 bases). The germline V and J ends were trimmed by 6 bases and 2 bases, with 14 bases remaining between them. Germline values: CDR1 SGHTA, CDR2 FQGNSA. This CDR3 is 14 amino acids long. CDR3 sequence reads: CASRAAGTTYEQYF. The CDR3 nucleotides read TGTGCCAGCAGAGCTGCTGGGACAACCTACGAGCAGTACTTC.

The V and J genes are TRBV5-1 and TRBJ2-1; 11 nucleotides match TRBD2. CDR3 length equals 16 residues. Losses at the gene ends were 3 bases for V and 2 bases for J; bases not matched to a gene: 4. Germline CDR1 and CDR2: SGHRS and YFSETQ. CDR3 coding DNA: TGCGCCAGCAGCTCCTCGACTAGCGGGGCCTACAATGAGCAGTTCTTC. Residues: CASSSSTSGAYNEQFF. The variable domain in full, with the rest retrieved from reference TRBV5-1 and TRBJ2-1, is KAGVTQTPRYLIKTRGQQVTLSCSPISGHRSVSWYQQTPGQGLQFLFEYFSETQRNKGNFPGRFSGRQFSNSRSEMNVSTLELGDSALYLCASSSSTSGAYNEQFFGPGTRLTVL.

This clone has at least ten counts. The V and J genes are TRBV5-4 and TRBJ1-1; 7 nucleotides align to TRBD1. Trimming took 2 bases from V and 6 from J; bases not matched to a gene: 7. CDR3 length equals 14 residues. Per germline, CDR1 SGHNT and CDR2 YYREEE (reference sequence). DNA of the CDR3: TGTGCCAGCAGCTTAGAACAGGGGAAGGCTGAAGCTTTCTTT. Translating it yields CASSLEQGKAEAFF.

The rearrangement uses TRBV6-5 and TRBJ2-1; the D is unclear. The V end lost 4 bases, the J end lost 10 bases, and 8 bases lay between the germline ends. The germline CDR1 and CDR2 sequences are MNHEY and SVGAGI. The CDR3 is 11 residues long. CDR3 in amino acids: CASSSYLEQFF. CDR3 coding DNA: TGTGCCAGCAGTTCCTATCTAGAGCAGTTCTTC.

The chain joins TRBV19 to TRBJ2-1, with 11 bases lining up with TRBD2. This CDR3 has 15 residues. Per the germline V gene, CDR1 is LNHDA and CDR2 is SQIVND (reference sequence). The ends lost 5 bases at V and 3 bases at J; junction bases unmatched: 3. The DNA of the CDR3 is TGTGCCAGTAGTGCGACTAGCGGGAACTACAATGAGCAGTTCTTC. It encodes CASSATSGNYNEQFF.

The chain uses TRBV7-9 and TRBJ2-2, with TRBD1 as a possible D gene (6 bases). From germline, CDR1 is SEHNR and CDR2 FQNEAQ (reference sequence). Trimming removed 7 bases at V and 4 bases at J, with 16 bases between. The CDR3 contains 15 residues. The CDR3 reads CASTQRGLGTGELFF. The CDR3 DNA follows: TGTGCCAGCACCCAGAGGGGGTTGGGCACCGGGGAGCTGTTTTTT.

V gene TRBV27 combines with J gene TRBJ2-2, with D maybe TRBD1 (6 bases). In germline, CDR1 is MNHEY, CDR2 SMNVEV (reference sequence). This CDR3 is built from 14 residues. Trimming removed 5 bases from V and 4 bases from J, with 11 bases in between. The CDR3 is CASSPGVGTGELFF. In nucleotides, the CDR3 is TGTGCCAGCAGTCCAGGGGTAGGCACCGGGGAGCTGTTTTTT.

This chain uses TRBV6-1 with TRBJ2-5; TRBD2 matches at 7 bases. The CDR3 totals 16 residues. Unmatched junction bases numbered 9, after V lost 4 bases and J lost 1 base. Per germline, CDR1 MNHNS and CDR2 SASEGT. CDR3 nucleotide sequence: TGTGCCAGCAGTGTACTCTCCGGGACTACCCAAGAGACCCAGTACTTC. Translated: CASSVLSGTTQETQYF.